These 23 T cell receptor beta chains were all obtained from the same sample, sequenced in a study of blood T cell repertoires in COVID-19 (dated by TCRdb to about 2020). Library construction relied on the immunoSEQ multiplex PCR assay. The source is immuneACCESS, and TCRdb retained only in-frame sequences with V and J called. Part of the clones is not carried over; for the studies checked, unresolved V genes explain less than half of this, and the remainder is unexplained. A total of 250,000 to 300,000 clones appear in this sample, about 80% of them only once. The leading ten clones occupy around 3.4% of the sample. Sequencing was carried out using peripheral blood. These TCRs come from a woman at least 80 years old with acute or convalescent COVID-19.

The V and J genes are TRBV15 and TRBJ2-3; D call uncertain. Trimming left V 5 bases short and J 0 bases short, with 12 bases between. This CDR3 region has 15 residues. Germline values: CDR1 LNHNV, CDR2 YYDKDF (reference sequence). CDR3 region: CATSYLQTSTDTQYF. In DNA, the CDR3 is TGTGCCACCAGCTATCTCCAGACTAGCACAGATACGCAGTATTTT.

This clone was observed a handful of times. The chain joins TRBV7-7 to TRBJ1-1; no definite D call. Germline CDR1 SSHAT, CDR2 FNYEAQ (reference sequence). The CDR3 sequence is 16 residues long. V was shortened by 1 base and J by 0 bases, with 12 bases between the two germline ends. This chain's CDR3 is CASSLERHRMNTEAFF. DNA for the CDR3: TGTGCCAGCAGCTTAGAGCGGCATCGGATGAACACTGAAGCTTTCTTT.

This clone was detected a few times. The V and J genes are TRBV2 and TRBJ1-1, with no clear D. V was trimmed by 6 bases and J by 4 bases, leaving 12 bases between them. This CDR3 is 13 amino acids long. The V gene's germline CDR1 is SNHLY and CDR2 FYNNEI. CDR3 nucleotide sequence: TGTGCCAGCAGGGCGGGATTATTCACTGAAGCTTTCTTT. Translating gives CASRAGLFTEAFF. The variable domain in full, with the rest retrieved from reference TRBV2 and TRBJ1-1, is EPEVTQTPSHQVTQMGQEVILRCVPISNHLYFYWYRQILGQKVEFLVSFYNNEISEKSEIFDDQFSVERPDGSNFTLKIRSTKLEDSAMYFCASRAGLFTEAFFGQGTRLTVV.

The chain couples TRBV18 to TRBJ1-1, with a weak D call TRBD1 (5 bases). The V gene lost 2 bases and the J gene lost 6 bases, with 10 bases spanning the gap. This CDR3 region has 13 residues. From germline, CDR1 is KGHSH and CDR2 LQKENI. For the CDR3, the DNA is TGTGCCAGCTCACCAGGGCAGGGCGCTGAAGCTTTCTTT. Protein: CASSPGQGAEAFF.

The rearrangement uses TRBV24-1 and TRBJ2-5; 12 nucleotides line up with TRBD1. With V trimmed by 3 bases and J by 5 bases, 3 bases remained unmatched. This CDR3 is built from 15 residues. The germline gives CDR1 KGHDR, CDR2 SFDVKD. The CDR3 is CATSDGTGGRETQYF. Here the CDR3 DNA reads TGTGCCACCAGTGATGGGACAGGGGGCAGGGAGACCCAGTACTTC.

The V gene is TRBV5-4, the J gene TRBJ2-7; TRBD2 matches 8 bases. This CDR3 region has 16 residues. After removal of 4 bases from V and 5 bases from J, the junction contained 14 bases not matched to a gene. Germline lookup yields CDR1 SGHNT and CDR2 YYREEE (reference sequence). The CDR3 coding sequence is TGTGCCAGCAGCCCCACCACTGTAGCGGGAAGAGACGAGCAGTACTTC. Its protein product is CASSPTTVAGRDEQYF.

The chain carries TRBV30 and TRBJ2-7; maybe TRBD2 (6 bases). CDR3 length: 12 residues. V lost 4 bases to trimming and J lost 5 bases, with 12 bases between them. Looked up from germline, CDR1 is GTSNPN and CDR2 is SVGIG (reference sequence). The CDR3 reads CAWNRGNNEQYF. Written as DNA, the CDR3 is TGTGCCTGGAACCGGGGGAACAACGAGCAGTACTTC.

The rearrangement links TRBV11-2 to TRBJ1-4, with D unresolved. This CDR3 has 14 amino acids. Deletions cut 1 base from V and 7 bases from J, with 10 bases between. Germline CDR1 reads SGHAT; CDR2 reads FQNNGV. The CDR3 DNA follows: TGTGCCAGCAGCTTAGGCTCCAGTGGTGAAAAACTGTTTTTT. Its translation is CASSLGSSGEKLFF.

The V call is TRBV6-2 or TRBV6-3, the J call TRBJ2-3, with D tentatively TRBD2 (5 bases). The CDR3 is 16 residues long. Germline lookup yields CDR1 MNHEY and CDR2 SVGEGT. Deletions cut 0 bases from V and 0 bases from J, with 10 bases between. CDR3 protein: CASSYSYRESTDTQYF. Here the CDR3 DNA reads TGTGCCAGCAGTTACTCGTATCGGGAAAGCACAGATACGCAGTATTTT.

Concerning this clone itself: The sample carries other DNA sequences with the same CDR3. The genes are TRBV18 and TRBJ1-1, with D possibly matching TRBD1 (5 bases). This CDR3 region has 13 residues. V was trimmed by 3 bases and J by 3 bases, leaving 8 bases between them. Germline CDR1 reads KGHSH; CDR2 reads LQKENI. The CDR3 sequence is CASSPSGDTEAFF. In DNA, the CDR3 is TGTGCCAGCTCACCTTCGGGGGACACTGAAGCTTTCTTT.

The chain joins TRBV6-5 to TRBJ2-7; TRBD2 agrees at 12 bases. Germline CDR1 and CDR2: MNHEY and SVGAGI. The CDR3 sequence is 15 residues long. The V gene end was trimmed by 5 bases and the J gene end by 13 bases; junction bases not matched to a gene: 15. The CDR3 sequence: CASSLQALAGGPLYF. CDR3 coding DNA: TGTGCCAGCAGTCTTCAGGCGCTAGCGGGAGGGCCGTTATACTTC.

This chain connects TRBV2 to TRBJ1-2; a possible D gene is TRBD1 (6 bases). Trimming removed 3 bases at V and 7 bases at J, with 18 bases between. Germline lookup yields CDR1 SNHLY and CDR2 FYNNEI. This CDR3 spans 15 amino acids. The CDR3 DNA follows: TGTGCCAGCAGTGAGGGTTCCAACAGGGCTGGTGGCTACACCTTC. This translates into CASSEGSNRAGGYTF.

This chain joins TRBV4-3 and TRBJ1-4, with D possibly matching TRBD1 (6 bases). CDR1 is LGHNA, CDR2 YSLEER, per germline. V was clipped by 0 bases and J by 7 bases, with 21 bases between them. The CDR3 is 18 residues long. The CDR3: CASSQEGPGDILSEKLFF. Written as DNA, the CDR3 is TGCGCCAGCAGCCAAGAAGGACCCGGGGACATATTGAGTGAAAAACTGTTTTTT.

V gene TRBV7-9 combines with J gene TRBJ1-5; no reliable D call. The germline V gene has CDR1 SEHNR and CDR2 FQNEAQ (reference sequence). Trimming cost V 1 base and J 2 bases, with 12 bases left between them. The CDR3 is made up of 16 amino acids. CDR3 amino acids: CASSLVAGYGNQPQHF. The CDR3 DNA reads as TGTGCCAGCAGCTTAGTGGCAGGATACGGCAATCAGCCCCAGCATTTT.

The V and J genes are TRBV28 and TRBJ1-3; 11 positions agree with TRBD1. The CDR3 is 15 amino acids. V lost 5 bases and J lost 8; bases outside the gene matches: 8. CDR1 is MDHEN and CDR2 is SYDVKM in the germline V gene. CDR3 in DNA: TGTGCCAGCAGTCCCTCGGGACAGGGGGAGGACACCATATATTTT. Its protein is CASSPSGQGEDTIYF.

The chain combines TRBV10-3 with TRBJ1-1; 7 bases fit TRBD1. Germline values: CDR1 ENHRY, CDR2 SYGVKD. Unmatched junction bases numbered 9, after V lost 5 bases and J lost 0 bases. The CDR3 has 16 amino acids. The CDR3 sequence is CAISLRQGTLNTEAFF. The DNA for the CDR3 is TGTGCCATCAGTTTACGACAGGGTACTTTGAACACTGAAGCTTTCTTT.

The V call is TRBV25-1, the J call TRBJ2-7; TRBD1 aligns across 10 bases. There are 14 residues in the CDR3. V shed 7 bases, J shed 3 bases, and the junction held 6 bases outside the gene matches. Germline CDR1 MGHDK, CDR2 SYGVNS. The DNA for the CDR3 is TGTGCCAGCACCGAGACAGGGGGCTTCTACGAGCAGTACTTC. Residues: CASTETGGFYEQYF.

This clone was seen more than once but under ten times. The V gene is TRBV3-1 (or the pseudogene TRBV3-2), the J gene TRBJ1-2; TRBD1 matches 10 bases. The J segment lost 1 base and the V segment lost 2 bases, leaving 4 bases of the junction unmatched. Germline CDR1 and CDR2: LGHDT and YNNKEL (reference sequence). The CDR3 is made up of 16 amino acids. CDR3 nucleotides: TGTGCCAGCAGCCAATCCGGGACAGGGGTTAACTATGGCTACACCTTC. This sequence encodes CASSQSGTGVNYGYTF.

The gene calls are TRBV5-1 and TRBJ1-5; no clear D gene. There are 15 residues in the CDR3. V lost 1 base and J lost 0, with 8 bases in between. Germline V gives CDR1 SGHRS, CDR2 YFSETQ. The CDR3 region has the DNA TGCGCCAGCAGCTTGTCGGGAGATAGCAATCAGCCCCAGCATTTT. Its translation is CASSLSGDSNQPQHF.

This chain links TRBV6-5 with TRBJ2-7; D may be TRBD1 (6 bases). This CDR3 comprises 16 residues. In germline, CDR1 is MNHEY, CDR2 SVGAGI. Trimming pared 4 bases from V and 0 bases from J, leaving 16 bases between. The CDR3 nucleotides are TGTGCCAGCAGTTGGATCCAGGGGACCGCCTCCTACGAGCAGTACTTC. Its protein is CASSWIQGTASYEQYF.

The chain has TRBV2 and TRBJ2-4, with a tentative D call TRBD2 (5 bases). Germline V CDR1 and CDR2: SNHLY, FYNNEI. There are 15 residues in the CDR3. Trimming took 6 bases from V and 0 from J, leaving 12 bases between them. CDR3 bases: TGTGCCAGCAGCGAGGGTGGACTAGCCAAAAACATTCAGTACTTC. Translated: CASSEGGLAKNIQYF. Filled out from reference TRBV2 and TRBJ2-4, the complete variable domain reads EPEVTQTPSHQVTQMGQEVILRCVPISNHLYFYWYRQILGQKVEFLVSFYNNEISEKSEIFDDQFSVERPDGSNFTLKIRSTKLEDSAMYFCASSEGGLAKNIQYFGAGTRLSVL.

In its sample, this clone was seen once. The J gene is TRBJ1-2, the V gene TRBV11-1; D unclear. CDR1 is SGHAT and CDR2 is FQDESV in the germline V gene (reference sequence). Trimming took 2 bases from V and 8 from J, leaving 18 bases between them. This CDR3 contains 15 residues. The DNA for the CDR3 is TGTGCCAGCAGCTTATACCCCTCGGGAGTAGACGGCTACACCTTC. Protein product: CASSLYPSGVDGYTF.

The chain is built from TRBV7-2 and TRBJ2-7, with TRBD1 identical over 8 bases. Germline trimming cut 5 bases from V and 4 bases from J; bases unmatched to any gene: 10. There are 15 residues in the CDR3. Per the germline V gene, CDR1 is SGHTA and CDR2 is FQGNSA. This CDR3 reads CASSPSTGELYEQYF. The CDR3 bases are TGTGCCAGCAGCCCCTCGACAGGGGAGCTTTACGAGCAGTACTTC. The variable domain in full, with the rest retrieved from reference TRBV7-2 and TRBJ2-7, is GAGVSQSPSNKVTEKGKDVELRCDPISGHTALYWYRQSLGQGLEFLIYFQGNSAPDKSGLPSDRFSAERTGGSVSTLTIQRTQQEDSAVYLCASSPSTGELYEQYFGPGTRLTVT.